This is a list of T cell receptor beta chains from one sample in a study of immune evolution from preneoplasia to lung adenocarcinoma. Generated by immunoSEQ multiplex PCR, the TCRdb table keeps only in-frame clones and is missing some. The sample includes 8,000 or so clones, 70% to 85% seen only once; the top ten take about 10%. Sequencing used FFPE minimally invasive lung adenocarcinoma tissue. Every receptor here comes from a donor at least 70 years old with lung adenocarcinoma. Both conserved end residues are part of each CDR3. The size of a clone is reported for some rows only, either as once, few or many, or as a class for expanded clones.

clone size: large
J gene: TRBJ2-7
CDR3 length: 16
V gene: TRBV18
CDR3 protein: CASSLGTSGSLGEQYF

clone size: NA
J gene: TRBJ2-2
CDR3 length: 16
V gene: TRBV5-4
CDR3 protein: CASSTGGANPTGELFF

clone size: NA
J gene: TRBJ1-4
CDR3 length: 12
V gene: TRBV5-5
CDR3 protein: CASSSKDEKLFF

clone size: NA
J gene: TRBJ2-1
CDR3 length: 15
V gene: TRBV14
CDR3 protein: CASSHVLAGFNEQFF

clone size: NA
J gene: TRBJ2-2
CDR3 length: 14
V gene: TRBV2
CDR3 protein: CASSEERATGELFF

clone size: NA
J gene: TRBJ1-1
CDR3 length: 11
V gene: TRBV18
CDR3 protein: CASSPGTEAFF

clone size: NA
J gene: TRBJ1-6
CDR3 length: 16
V gene: TRBV18
CDR3 protein: CASSPPRGRYNSPLHF

clone size: NA
J gene: TRBJ1-6
CDR3 length: 15
V gene: TRBV5-8
CDR3 protein: CASRTGGESNSPLHF

clone size: NA
J gene: TRBJ1-2
CDR3 length: 14
V gene: TRBV28
CDR3 protein: CASTKTGGIDGYTF

clone size: few
J gene: TRBJ2-6
CDR3 length: 18
V gene: TRBV5-1
CDR3 protein: CASSLNTGVASGANVLTF

clone size: NA
J gene: TRBJ1-5
CDR3 length: 16
V gene: TRBV15
CDR3 protein: CATSRDRAGNNQPQHF

clone size: few
J gene: TRBJ1-1
CDR3 length: 14
V gene: TRBV9
CDR3 protein: CASSVRPENTEAFF

clone size: NA
J gene: TRBJ1-2
CDR3 length: 13
V gene: TRBV2
CDR3 protein: CASSEGGGYGYTF

clone size: NA
J gene: TRBJ1-1
CDR3 length: 11
V gene: TRBV5-1
CDR3 protein: CASRGETEAFF

clone size: NA
J gene: TRBJ2-7
CDR3 length: 14
V gene: TRBV29-1
CDR3 protein: CSVALAGGLAEQYF

clone size: NA
J gene: TRBJ2-7
CDR3 length: 13
V gene: TRBV7-9
CDR3 protein: CASSSRNSDEQYF

clone size: NA
J gene: TRBJ1-5
CDR3 length: 15
V gene: TRBV28
CDR3 protein: CASNIDRGWNQPQHF

clone size: NA
J gene: TRBJ1-5
CDR3 length: 14
V gene: TRBV6-1
CDR3 protein: CASSEQGVGQPQHF

clone size: NA
J gene: TRBJ2-7
CDR3 length: 16
V gene: TRBV4-1
CDR3 protein: CASRGSGLAGAYEQYF

clone size: NA
J gene: TRBJ1-5
CDR3 length: 16
V gene: TRBV28
CDR3 protein: CASSYTPDGRVQPQHF

clone size: NA
J gene: TRBJ2-1
CDR3 length: 13
V gene: TRBV11-3
CDR3 protein: CASGGGSGNEQFF

clone size: NA
J gene: TRBJ1-1
CDR3 length: 14
V gene: TRBV19
CDR3 protein: CASSIRRENTEAFF

clone size: NA
J gene: TRBJ2-1
CDR3 length: 17
V gene: TRBV5-1
CDR3 protein: CASSLGGTSGATKEQFF

clone size: few
J gene: TRBJ1-1
CDR3 length: 12
V gene: TRBV30
CDR3 protein: CAWSVINTEAFF

clone size: NA
J gene: TRBJ1-1
CDR3 length: 13
V gene: TRBV2
CDR3 protein: CASSGLGEKEAFF

clone size: NA
J gene: TRBJ2-2
CDR3 length: 15
V gene: TRBV6-1
CDR3 protein: CASSALGQYTGELFF

clone size: few
J gene: TRBJ2-7
CDR3 length: 13
V gene: TRBV2
CDR3 protein: CASSLDSSYEQYF

clone size: NA
J gene: TRBJ1-1
CDR3 length: 14
V gene: TRBV29-1
CDR3 protein: CSVEGLAGGTEAFF

clone size: NA
J gene: TRBJ2-2
CDR3 length: 19
V gene: TRBV10-3
CDR3 protein: CAISELRTSGVANTGELFF

clone size: NA
J gene: TRBJ1-2
CDR3 length: 14
V gene: TRBV30
CDR3 protein: CAWSVLGGLYGYTF

clone size: NA
J gene: TRBJ2-3
CDR3 length: 15
V gene: TRBV7-9
CDR3 protein: CASSLTRRETDTQYF

clone size: NA
J gene: TRBJ1-2
CDR3 length: 16
V gene: TRBV19
CDR3 protein: CASTYTGDASGSGYTF

clone size: NA
J gene: TRBJ2-5
CDR3 length: 16
V gene: TRBV5-1
CDR3 protein: CASSGGTGGYQETQYF

clone size: NA
J gene: TRBJ1-1
CDR3 length: 15
V gene: TRBV6-1
CDR3 protein: CASRLDTGGGTEAFF

clone size: NA
J gene: TRBJ1-1
CDR3 length: 12
V gene: TRBV30
CDR3 protein: CAWSIIRGSAFF

clone size: NA
J gene: TRBJ2-7
CDR3 length: 15
V gene: TRBV28
CDR3 protein: CASSLWTSGSYEQYF

clone size: few
J gene: TRBJ1-2
CDR3 length: 13
V gene: TRBV14
CDR3 protein: CASSHLLQSGYTF

clone size: NA
J gene: TRBJ1-2
CDR3 length: 15
V gene: TRBV18
CDR3 protein: CASSPGQAGAYGYTF

clone size: NA
J gene: TRBJ2-3
CDR3 length: 16
V gene: TRBV13
CDR3 protein: CASSLLMDSVKDTQYF

clone size: NA
J gene: TRBJ2-1
CDR3 length: 16
V gene: TRBV18
CDR3 protein: CASSPLASGRMDEQFF

clone size: NA
J gene: TRBJ1-1
CDR3 length: 15
V gene: TRBV18
CDR3 protein: CASSPIGTGNTEAFF

clone size: NA
J gene: TRBJ2-3
CDR3 length: 13
V gene: TRBV11-3
CDR3 protein: CASSWEGSDTQYF

clone size: NA
J gene: TRBJ1-2
CDR3 length: 14
V gene: TRBV27
CDR3 protein: CASSLGGIGYGYTF

clone size: NA
J gene: TRBJ2-3
CDR3 length: 16
V gene: TRBV5-4
CDR3 protein: CASSSGLAGGFDTQYF